The 3 T cell receptor beta chains in this list originate from one sample, sequenced in a study of blood T cell repertoires in COVID-19. Using immunoSEQ multiplex PCR, the repertoire was profiled, and TCRdb retains in-frame clones only, with some absent. This sample has 90,000 to 150,000 clones, with roughly four fifths found just once. The specimen was peripheral blood. The receptor source for this set is a human donor in a cohort sampled during active COVID-19.

This clone showed up just a few times. J is TRBJ1-2 and V is TRBV6-5; 10 positions match TRBD1. The CDR3 length is 16 residues. V shed 0 bases and J 1 base; nucleotides not matched to a gene: 2. Germline assignment: CDR1 MNHEY and CDR2 SVGAGI. CDR3 sequence (DNA): TGTGCCAGCAGTTACTCGACAGGGGGCGGTAACTATGGCTACACCTTC. Its protein product is CASSYSTGGGNYGYTF.

This clone was counted between two and nine times. The rearrangement links TRBV18 to TRBJ2-7, with 8 bases fitting TRBD1. The CDR3 runs to 14 residues. The junction had 5 bases not matched to a gene; V was cut back by 5 bases and J by 2 bases. Per the germline V gene, CDR1 is KGHSH and CDR2 is LQKENI. The CDR3 loop reads CASSSGQGTYEQYF. The CDR3 DNA is TGTGCCAGCTCATCAGGACAGGGCACCTACGAGCAGTACTTC.

The chain employs TRBV21-1 and TRBJ1-1; TRBD1 is the table's D call, not checked against the DNA. TRBV21-1 is tagged as a pseudogene. The CDR3 is made up of 13 amino acids. The DNA of the CDR3 is TGTGCCAGCTACAGGATGACGAACACTGAAGCTTTCTTT. Amino acid sequence: CASYRMTNTEAFF.